Below are 7 T cell receptor beta chains sequenced from a single sample in a study of molecular identifiers for immune sequencing clone quantification. A single record per CDR3 protein comes from TCRdb applying MiXCR to the PCR reads. The sample consists of about 86,000 distinct CDR3 sequences, roughly 23% of them appearing once. The sequenced sample was naive CD8+ T cells from blood, with Jurkat cell RNA spiked in. Noted subset: FACS-sorted CD8+CD4-CCR7+CD45RA+ naive T cells. These receptors were taken from a human donor in good health. Some libraries in this study had Jurkat cell RNA spiked in.

This chain links TRBV15 with TRBJ2-3; 7 nucleotides line up with TRBD1. V trimming: 2 bases; J trimming: 4 bases; junction bases outside the gene matches: 12. CDR3 size: 17 residues. Germline V gene sequence: CDR1 LNHNV, CDR2 YYDKDF (reference sequence). The CDR3 protein is CATSRPRPGQLPDTQYF. CDR3 coding DNA: TGTGCCACCAGCAGACCCAGACCGGGACAGCTCCCAGATACGCAGTATTTT.

The rearrangement joins TRBV11-3 to TRBJ2-3; 9 nucleotides align to TRBD1. J was trimmed by 5 bases and V by 5 bases; bases with no gene match: 11. Germline V gives CDR1 SGHNT, CDR2 YENEEA. The CDR3 has 16 amino acids. CDR3 in amino acids: CASSTGTGSSGDTQYF. For the CDR3, the DNA is TGTGCCAGCAGCACCGGGACAGGGAGTTCGGGAGATACGCAGTATTTT.

This clonotype showed up many times. The chain employs TRBV28 and TRBJ2-7, with unresolved D. This CDR3 contains 13 residues. V lost 6 bases and J 2 bases, leaving 11 bases between the germline ends. Germline CDR1 is MDHEN and CDR2 is SYDVKM. CDR3 nucleotide sequence: TGTGCCAGCAGACCCGACGGTACCTACGAGCAGTACTTC. Residues: CASRPDGTYEQYF.

Of note for this clonotype: A much larger clone differs by one base, so this may be a read error. The rearrangement links TRBV7-2 to TRBJ2-1; 8 bases agree with TRBD1. The length of the CDR3 is 15 residues. In germline, CDR1 is SGHTA, CDR2 FQGNSA. In nucleotides, the CDR3 is TGTGCCAGCAGCTTAGAGACAGGGGTAAACAATGAGCAGCTCTTC. This translates into CASSLETGVNNEQLF.

This clonotype has ten or more counts. The chain joins TRBV19 to TRBJ1-1; tentative D call: TRBD1 (6 bases). CDR3 length: 15 residues. Germline assignment: CDR1 LNHDA and CDR2 SQIVND (reference sequence). V lost 7 bases and J 5 bases, leaving 20 bases between the germline ends. CDR3 sequence (DNA): TGTGCCAGTACAGGGGTCCCTCCTGGGGGGACTGAAGCTTTCTTT. Amino acids: CASTGVPPGGTEAFF.

The sample holds a few counts of this clonotype. This chain joins TRBV19 and TRBJ1-5; D ambiguous. Germline loops: CDR1 LNHDA, CDR2 SQIVND (reference sequence). Trimming took 5 bases from V and 1 from J, leaving 12 bases between them. This CDR3 comprises 15 residues. The CDR3 loop is CASSPATRSNQPQHF. In DNA, the CDR3 is TGTGCCAGTAGTCCAGCGACCAGGAGCAATCAGCCCCAGCATTTT.

This chain links TRBV23-1 with TRBJ2-5; 13 bases match TRBD2. TRBV23-1 is reported as an ORF; its role is uncertain. The CDR3 sequence is 20 residues long. V dropped 0 bases and J dropped 5; count of bases not matched to a gene: 15. The CDR3 bases are TGCGCCAGCAGTCAATCGAACACTAGCGGGAGGGGAGGTACCGAGGAGACCCAGTACTTC. Protein product: CASSQSNTSGRGGTEETQYF.